Listed below are T cell receptor beta chains from one sample, sequenced in a study of CD8 T cells in Susac syndrome. TCRdb analysed the immunoSEQ multiplex PCR reads with MiXCR anew, one entry per CDR3 protein. The profile covers some 150,000 distinct CDR3 sequences, with approximately 95% appearing a single time and 0.13% to 0.15% taken by the ten largest. The sequencing sample was made of CD4+ T cells from PBMCs. These receptors originate from a human donor with Susac syndrome. Both conserved end residues are part of each CDR3. D genes are given only for firm matches.

d_gene: NA; len: 15; j_gene: TRBJ1-1; v_gene: TRBV2; CDR3aa: CASSAQFGGGTEAFF
d_gene: TRBD1; len: 15; j_gene: TRBJ2-7; v_gene: TRBV5-6; CDR3aa: CASSLVRDSSYEQYF
d_gene: NA; len: 14; j_gene: TRBJ1-1; v_gene: TRBV12-3/TRBV12-4; CDR3aa: CASSLDRGDTEAFF
d_gene: TRBD1; len: 15; j_gene: TRBJ2-7; v_gene: TRBV5-1; CDR3aa: CASRKPGQGNHEQYF
d_gene: TRBD2; len: 13; j_gene: TRBJ2-7; v_gene: TRBV7-9; CDR3aa: CASGLAGTYEQYF
d_gene: NA; len: 16; j_gene: TRBJ2-1; v_gene: TRBV4-2; CDR3aa: CASSQKWGPLFNEQFF
d_gene: NA; len: 15; j_gene: TRBJ2-7; v_gene: TRBV6-5; CDR3aa: CASSTLWESTYEQYF
d_gene: NA; len: 15; j_gene: TRBJ2-5; v_gene: TRBV29-1; CDR3aa: CSVEKWGASGETQYF
d_gene: NA; len: 16; j_gene: TRBJ1-1; v_gene: TRBV20-1; CDR3aa: CSALSHAQGMGTEAFF
d_gene: NA; len: 14; j_gene: TRBJ2-7; v_gene: TRBV20-1; CDR3aa: CSAREPASGHEQYF
d_gene: TRBD1; len: 15; j_gene: TRBJ2-7; v_gene: TRBV4-2; CDR3aa: CASSQDNRGPYEQYF
d_gene: TRBD1; len: 13; j_gene: TRBJ1-1; v_gene: TRBV30; CDR3aa: CAWRRDRNTEAFF
d_gene: NA; len: 16; j_gene: TRBJ2-2; v_gene: TRBV24-1; CDR3aa: CATSDNTGRSTGELFF
d_gene: NA; len: 12; j_gene: TRBJ2-7; v_gene: TRBV7-2; CDR3aa: CASSFDRTEQYF
d_gene: NA; len: 17; j_gene: TRBJ1-2; v_gene: TRBV3-1; CDR3aa: CASSPLRTVRANYGYTF
d_gene: TRBD2; len: 22; j_gene: TRBJ2-1; v_gene: TRBV4-1; CDR3aa: CASSQPPYFGTSGRAGYNEQFF
d_gene: NA; len: 13; j_gene: TRBJ2-1; v_gene: TRBV3-1; CDR3aa: CASSQDTRTGQFF
d_gene: TRBD2; len: 16; j_gene: TRBJ2-1; v_gene: TRBV7-2; CDR3aa: CASTTGGGRTYNEQFF
d_gene: TRBD2; len: 16; j_gene: TRBJ2-5; v_gene: TRBV12-5; CDR3aa: CASGKGLAGGQETQYF
d_gene: NA; len: 17; j_gene: TRBJ1-1; v_gene: TRBV4-2; CDR3aa: CASSPGSTVGMNTEAFF
d_gene: TRBD1; len: 13; j_gene: TRBJ1-1; v_gene: TRBV20-1; CDR3aa: CSAVGTGHPEAFF
d_gene: NA; len: 15; j_gene: TRBJ2-2; v_gene: TRBV5-6; CDR3aa: CASSLPVANTGELFF
d_gene: NA; len: 16; j_gene: TRBJ1-2; v_gene: TRBV20-1; CDR3aa: CSSLSWWGTANYGYTF
d_gene: TRBD1; len: 14; j_gene: TRBJ1-2; v_gene: TRBV27; CDR3aa: CASSDRVGNYGYTF
d_gene: NA; len: 18; j_gene: TRBJ2-1; v_gene: TRBV7-9; CDR3aa: CASSLPDRITSSYNEQFF
d_gene: TRBD2; len: 13; j_gene: TRBJ2-3; v_gene: TRBV6-5; CDR3aa: CASTSGGTDTQYF
d_gene: NA; len: 15; j_gene: TRBJ1-4; v_gene: TRBV4-2; CDR3aa: CASSQSQGRNEKLFF
d_gene: TRBD1; len: 15; j_gene: TRBJ1-1; v_gene: TRBV5-6; CDR3aa: CASSLGTGRHTEAFF
d_gene: NA; len: 12; j_gene: TRBJ2-7; v_gene: TRBV30; CDR3aa: CAWKAAPYEQYF
d_gene: NA; len: 13; j_gene: TRBJ1-2; v_gene: TRBV12-3/TRBV12-4; CDR3aa: CASSPWGGHGYTF
d_gene: TRBD2; len: 15; j_gene: TRBJ2-3; v_gene: TRBV20-1; CDR3aa: CSARDFREVSDTQYF
d_gene: TRBD2; len: 15; j_gene: TRBJ2-2; v_gene: TRBV20-1; CDR3aa: CSARVTSGETGELFF
d_gene: NA; len: 13; j_gene: TRBJ1-1; v_gene: TRBV14; CDR3aa: CASSQGLKTEAFF
d_gene: TRBD1; len: 14; j_gene: TRBJ1-2; v_gene: TRBV6-5; CDR3aa: CASSRLDRAYGYTF
d_gene: NA; len: 13; j_gene: TRBJ2-1; v_gene: TRBV29-1; CDR3aa: CTGRDTRYNEQFF
d_gene: NA; len: 15; j_gene: TRBJ1-1; v_gene: TRBV5-1; CDR3aa: CASSLPGDVNTEAFF
d_gene: TRBD2; len: 15; j_gene: TRBJ2-5; v_gene: TRBV9; CDR3aa: CASSPREGEGETQYF
d_gene: TRBD1; len: 15; j_gene: TRBJ2-5; v_gene: TRBV30; CDR3aa: CAWSADRGLLETQYF
d_gene: TRBD2; len: 15; j_gene: TRBJ2-7; v_gene: TRBV29-1; CDR3aa: CSVGASGLAPHEQYF
d_gene: NA; len: 16; j_gene: TRBJ2-5; v_gene: TRBV4-2; CDR3aa: CASSRTLGPTGETQYF
d_gene: NA; len: 13; j_gene: TRBJ2-3; v_gene: TRBV4-3; CDR3aa: CASSGSIGDTQYF
d_gene: NA; len: 12; j_gene: TRBJ2-3; v_gene: TRBV7-2; CDR3aa: CASSFLTDTQYF
d_gene: TRBD2; len: 16; j_gene: TRBJ2-3; v_gene: TRBV14; CDR3aa: CASSHWTSGFTDTQYF
d_gene: TRBD2; len: 15; j_gene: TRBJ2-7; v_gene: TRBV7-8; CDR3aa: CASSLVGAGIYEQYF
d_gene: NA; len: 14; j_gene: TRBJ1-1; v_gene: TRBV5-1; CDR3aa: CASSLEGKRTEAFF
d_gene: TRBD1; len: 16; j_gene: TRBJ1-4; v_gene: TRBV4-1; CDR3aa: CASSPQGGTENEKLFF
d_gene: NA; len: 18; j_gene: TRBJ2-3; v_gene: TRBV7-2; CDR3aa: CASSLAKVTLLSTDTQYF
d_gene: NA; len: 15; j_gene: TRBJ1-1; v_gene: TRBV20-1; CDR3aa: CSASSLVDMNTEAFF
d_gene: NA; len: 15; j_gene: TRBJ2-1; v_gene: TRBV6-2/TRBV6-3; CDR3aa: CASSRPSLGVDEQFF